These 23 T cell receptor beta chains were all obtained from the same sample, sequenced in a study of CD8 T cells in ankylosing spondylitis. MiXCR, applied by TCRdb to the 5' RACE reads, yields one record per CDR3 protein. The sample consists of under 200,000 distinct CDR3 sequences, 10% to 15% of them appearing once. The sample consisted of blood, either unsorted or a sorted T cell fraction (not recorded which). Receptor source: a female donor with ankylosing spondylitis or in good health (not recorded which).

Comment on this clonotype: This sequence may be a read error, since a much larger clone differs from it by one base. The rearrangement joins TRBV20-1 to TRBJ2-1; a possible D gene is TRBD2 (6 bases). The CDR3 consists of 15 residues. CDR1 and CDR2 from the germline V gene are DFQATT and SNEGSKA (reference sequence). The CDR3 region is CRARDGSKASAEQFF. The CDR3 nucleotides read TGCCGTGCTAGAGATGGGAGTAAGGCTAGCGCTGAGCAGTTCTTC.

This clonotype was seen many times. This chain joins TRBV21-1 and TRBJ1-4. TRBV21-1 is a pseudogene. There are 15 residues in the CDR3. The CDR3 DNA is TGTGCCAGGAACCCGTCTAGAGCACTTCGGGAAAAACTGTTTTTT. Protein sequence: CARNPSRALREKLFF.

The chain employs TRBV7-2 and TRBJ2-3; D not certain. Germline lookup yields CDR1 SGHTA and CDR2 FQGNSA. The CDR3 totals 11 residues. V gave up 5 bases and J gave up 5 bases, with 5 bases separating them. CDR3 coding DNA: TGTGCCAGCAGCGTGTTAGATACGCAGTATTTT. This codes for CASSVLDTQYF.

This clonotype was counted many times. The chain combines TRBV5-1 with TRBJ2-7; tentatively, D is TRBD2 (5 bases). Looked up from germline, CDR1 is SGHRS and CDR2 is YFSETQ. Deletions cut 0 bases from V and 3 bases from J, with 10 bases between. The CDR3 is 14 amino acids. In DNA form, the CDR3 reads TGCGCCAGCAGCTTGGACTCGGGAAGCTACGAGCAGTACTTC. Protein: CASSLDSGSYEQYF. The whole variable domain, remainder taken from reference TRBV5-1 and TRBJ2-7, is KAGVTQTPRYLIKTRGQQVTLSCSPISGHRSVSWYQQTPGQGLQFLFEYFSETQRNKGNFPGRFSGRQFSNSRSEMNVSTLELGDSALYLCASSLDSGSYEQYFGPGTRLTVT.

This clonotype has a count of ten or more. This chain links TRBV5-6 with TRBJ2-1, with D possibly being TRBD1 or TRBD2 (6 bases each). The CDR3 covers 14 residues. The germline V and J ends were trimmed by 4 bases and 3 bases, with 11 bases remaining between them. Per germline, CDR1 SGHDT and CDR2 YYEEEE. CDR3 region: CASSGGTSYNEQFF. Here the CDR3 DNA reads TGTGCCAGCAGCGGGGGGACAAGCTACAATGAGCAGTTCTTC.

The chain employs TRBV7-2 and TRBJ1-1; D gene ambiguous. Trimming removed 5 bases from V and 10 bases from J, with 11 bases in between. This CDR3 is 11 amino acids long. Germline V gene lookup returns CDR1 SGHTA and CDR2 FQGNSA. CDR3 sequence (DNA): TGTGCCAGCAGCCCCCTCCGGGGAGCTTTCTTT. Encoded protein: CASSPLRGAFF.

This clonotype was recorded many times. The CDR3 region is CASSSHGRSYEQYF. Here the CDR3 DNA reads TGTGCCAGCAGCTCCCATGGGCGCTCCTACGAGCAGTACTTC. The chain uses TRBV9 and TRBJ2-7; D remains unclear. CDR3 size: 14 residues. Trimming took off 4 bases at V and 0 bases at J, with 11 bases between the two ends. Germline V gene lookup returns CDR1 SGDLS and CDR2 YYNGEE.

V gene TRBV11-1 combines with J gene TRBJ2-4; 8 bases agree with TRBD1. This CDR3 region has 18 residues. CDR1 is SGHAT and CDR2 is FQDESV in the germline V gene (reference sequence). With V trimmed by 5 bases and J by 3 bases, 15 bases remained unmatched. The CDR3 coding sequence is TGTGCCAGCAGCATCGACAGGGGCGGAATTGTTGGCAAAAACATTCAGTACTTC. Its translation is CASSIDRGGIVGKNIQYF.

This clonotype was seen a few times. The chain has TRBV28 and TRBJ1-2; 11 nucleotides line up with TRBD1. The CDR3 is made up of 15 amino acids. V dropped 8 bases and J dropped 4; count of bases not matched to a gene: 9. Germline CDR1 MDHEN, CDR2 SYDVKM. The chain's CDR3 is CASAGDRGSGYGYTF. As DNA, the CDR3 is TGTGCCAGCGCCGGGGACAGGGGGTCAGGCTATGGCTACACCTTC.

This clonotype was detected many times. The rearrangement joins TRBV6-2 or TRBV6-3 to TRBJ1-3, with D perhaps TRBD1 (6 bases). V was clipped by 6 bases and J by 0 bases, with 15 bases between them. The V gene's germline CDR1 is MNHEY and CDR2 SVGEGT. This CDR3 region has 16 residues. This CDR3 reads CASSIRQASSGNTIYF. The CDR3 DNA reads TGTGCCAGCAGCATCCGACAGGCCTCCTCTGGAAACACCATATATTTT.

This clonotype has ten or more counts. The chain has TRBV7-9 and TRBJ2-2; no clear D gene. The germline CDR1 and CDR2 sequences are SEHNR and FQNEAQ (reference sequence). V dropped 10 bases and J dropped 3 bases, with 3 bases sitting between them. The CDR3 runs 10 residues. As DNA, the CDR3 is TGTGCCATGGACACCGGGGAGCTGTTTTTT. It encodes CAMDTGELFF.

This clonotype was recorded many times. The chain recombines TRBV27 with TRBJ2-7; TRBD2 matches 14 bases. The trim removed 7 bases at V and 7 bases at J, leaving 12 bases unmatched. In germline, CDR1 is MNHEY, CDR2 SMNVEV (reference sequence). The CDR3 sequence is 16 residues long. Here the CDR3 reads CASTGGTSGRRSEQYF. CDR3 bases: TGTGCCAGCACCGGAGGGACTAGCGGGAGAAGAAGTGAGCAGTACTTC.

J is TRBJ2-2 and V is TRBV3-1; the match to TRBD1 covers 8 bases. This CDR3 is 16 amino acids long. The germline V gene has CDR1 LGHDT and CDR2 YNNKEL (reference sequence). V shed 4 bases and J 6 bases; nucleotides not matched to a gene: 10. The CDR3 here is CASSPKTGENPGELFF. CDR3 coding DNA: TGTGCCAGCAGCCCCAAGACAGGGGAAAATCCCGGGGAGCTGTTTTTT.

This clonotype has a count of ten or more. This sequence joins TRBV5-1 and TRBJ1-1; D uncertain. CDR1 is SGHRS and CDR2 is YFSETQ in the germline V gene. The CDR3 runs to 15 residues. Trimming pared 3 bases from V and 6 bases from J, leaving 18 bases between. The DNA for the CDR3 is TGCGCCAGCAGCTCCGCTCGGGGATACACAGCTGAAGCTTTCTTT. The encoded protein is CASSSARGYTAEAFF.

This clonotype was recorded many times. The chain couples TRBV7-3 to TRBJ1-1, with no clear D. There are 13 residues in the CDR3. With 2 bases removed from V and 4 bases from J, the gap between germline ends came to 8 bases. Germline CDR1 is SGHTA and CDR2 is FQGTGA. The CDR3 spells CASSLVLRTEAFF. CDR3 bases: TGTGCCAGCAGCTTAGTACTTCGCACTGAAGCTTTCTTT.

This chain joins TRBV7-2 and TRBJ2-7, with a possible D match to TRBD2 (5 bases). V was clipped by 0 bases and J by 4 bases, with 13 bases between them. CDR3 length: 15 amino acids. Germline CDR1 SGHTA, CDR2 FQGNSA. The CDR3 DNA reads TGTGCCAGCAGCTTAGCCGTCCTAGCTGGGTACGAGCAGTACTTC. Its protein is CASSLAVLAGYEQYF.

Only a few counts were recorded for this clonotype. DNA for the CDR3: TGTGCCAGCAGCCCCGTGGGCGGCAATCAGCCCCAGCATTTT. Its translation is CASSPVGGNQPQHF. The chain recombines TRBV4-2 with TRBJ1-5; no clear D gene. Deletions cut 4 bases from V and 2 bases from J, with 9 bases between. CDR1 and CDR2 (germline): LGHNA, YNFKEQ. The CDR3 is 14 amino acids.

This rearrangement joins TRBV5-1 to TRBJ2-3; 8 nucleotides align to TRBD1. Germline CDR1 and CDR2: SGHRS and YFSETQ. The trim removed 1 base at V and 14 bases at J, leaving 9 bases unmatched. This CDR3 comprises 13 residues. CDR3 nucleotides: TGCGCCAGCAGCTTGCAGGGGGCCCCATCCGGGTATTTT. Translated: CASSLQGAPSGYF.

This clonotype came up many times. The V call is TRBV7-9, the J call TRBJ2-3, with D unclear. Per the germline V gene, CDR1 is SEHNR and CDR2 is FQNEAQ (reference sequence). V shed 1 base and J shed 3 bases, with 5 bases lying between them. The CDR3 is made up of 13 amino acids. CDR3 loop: CASSLEGTDTQYF. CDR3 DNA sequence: TGTGCCAGCAGCTTAGAGGGAACAGATACGCAGTATTTT.

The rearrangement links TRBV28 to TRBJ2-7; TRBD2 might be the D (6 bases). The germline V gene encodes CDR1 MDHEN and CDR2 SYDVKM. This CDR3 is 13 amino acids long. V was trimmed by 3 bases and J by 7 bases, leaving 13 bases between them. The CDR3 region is CASSFYGSEEQYF. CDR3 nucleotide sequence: TGTGCCAGCAGTTTCTACGGGAGTGAGGAGCAGTACTTC. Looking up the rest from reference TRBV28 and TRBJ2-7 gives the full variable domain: DVKVTQSSRYLVKRTGEKVFLECVQDMDHENMFWYRQDPGLGLRLIYFSYDVKMKEKGDIPEGYSVSREKKERFSLILESASTNQTSMYLCASSFYGSEEQYFGPGTRLTVT.

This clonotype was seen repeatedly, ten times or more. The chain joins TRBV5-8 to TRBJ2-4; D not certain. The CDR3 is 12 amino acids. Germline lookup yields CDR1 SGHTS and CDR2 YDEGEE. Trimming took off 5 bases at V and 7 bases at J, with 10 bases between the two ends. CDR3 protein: CASRETANIQYF. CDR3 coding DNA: TGTGCCAGCAGAGAGACGGCTAACATTCAGTACTTC.

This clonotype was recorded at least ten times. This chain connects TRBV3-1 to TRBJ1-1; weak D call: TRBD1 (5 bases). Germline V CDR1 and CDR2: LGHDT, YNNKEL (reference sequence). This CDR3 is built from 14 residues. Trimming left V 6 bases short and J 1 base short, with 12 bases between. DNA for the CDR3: TGTGCCAGCAGGATGAGGGGACGGAACACTGAAGCTTTCTTT. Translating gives CASRMRGRNTEAFF.

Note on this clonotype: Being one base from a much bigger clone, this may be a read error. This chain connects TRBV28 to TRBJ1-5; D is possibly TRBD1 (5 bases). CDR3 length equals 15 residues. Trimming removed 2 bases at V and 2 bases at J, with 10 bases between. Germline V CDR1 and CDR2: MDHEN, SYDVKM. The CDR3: CASSLRGEGNQPQHF. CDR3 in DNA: TGTGCCAGCAGTTTACGAGGGGAGGGCAATCAGCCCCAGCATTTT.